Below, 8 T cell receptor beta chains from the same sample are listed, as sequenced in a study of memory CD4+ T cells and cytomegalovirus serostatus. The protocol was immunoSEQ multiplex PCR, while the TCRdb copy is restricted to in-frame clones and leaves out a portion. Found here are 50,000 to 65,000 clones, 77% of them singletons; the top ten hold around 0.81%. Single viable CD3+CD4+CD8-CD45RO+ cells were sorted as the memory CD4+ T cells. Sequenced sample: memory CD4+ T cells from blood. The receptors shown here come from an adult in good health and CMV-seronegative.

The chain carries TRBV7-9 and TRBJ1-4; 8 bases fit TRBD1. The CDR3 has 16 amino acids. The germline V gene has CDR1 SEHNR and CDR2 FQNEAQ (reference sequence). V trimming: 3 bases; J trimming: 4 bases; junction bases outside the gene matches: 7. The CDR3 region is CASSLIGQGGNEKLFF. CDR3 DNA sequence: TGTGCCAGCAGCTTGATCGGACAGGGCGGTAATGAAAAACTGTTTTTT. Filled out from reference TRBV7-9 and TRBJ1-4, the complete variable domain reads DTGVSQNPRHKITKRGQNVTFRCDPISEHNRLYWYRQTLGQGPEFLTYFQNEAQLEKSRLLSDRFSAERPKGSFSTLEIQRTEQGDSAMYLCASSLIGQGGNEKLFFGSGTQLSVL.

This rearrangement joins TRBV6-1 to TRBJ1-2, with 7 bases identical to TRBD1. Trimming removed 0 bases from V and 5 bases from J; junction bases left unmatched: 15. The germline gives CDR1 MNHNS, CDR2 SASEGT. This CDR3 has 18 residues. Here the CDR3 reads CASSEAQGGHTIFYGYTF. CDR3 DNA sequence: TGTGCCAGCAGTGAAGCCCAGGGGGGTCATACGATATTTTATGGCTACACCTTC.

J is TRBJ1-3 and V is TRBV30; D is unclear. Germline loops: CDR1 GTSNPN, CDR2 SVGIG (reference sequence). Trimming took off 0 bases at V and 7 bases at J, with 4 bases between the two ends. There are 11 residues in the CDR3. The CDR3 nucleotides are TGTGCCTGGAGTGTGGCCAACACCATATATTTT. Amino acids: CAWSVANTIYF.

The chain uses TRBV27 and TRBJ2-2, with D tentatively TRBD1 (6 bases). V gave up 2 bases and J gave up 4 bases, with 8 bases separating them. CDR1 MNHEY and CDR2 SMNVEV come from the germline V gene (reference sequence). This CDR3 comprises 14 residues. The CDR3 reads CASSLKGVTGELFF. The CDR3, as DNA: TGTGCCAGCAGTTTAAAGGGGGTCACCGGGGAGCTGTTTTTT.

This sequence joins TRBV19 and TRBJ2-7; D gene ambiguous. V was cut by 4 bases and J by 1 base, with 8 bases left in between. The CDR3 is 13 residues long. Per the germline V gene, CDR1 is LNHDA and CDR2 is SQIVND (reference sequence). CDR3 bases: TGTGCCAGTAGTAGGGCGAGTTCCTACGAGCAGTACTTC. This codes for CASSRASSYEQYF.

This chain joins TRBV7-2 and TRBJ1-5, with no clear D. Germline CDR1 is SGHTA and CDR2 is FQGNSA. This CDR3 region has 14 residues. Trimming cost V 5 bases and J 2 bases, with 10 bases left between them. The CDR3 loop reads CASSQNLGNQPQHF. CDR3 coding DNA: TGTGCCAGCAGCCAAAATTTGGGCAATCAGCCCCAGCATTTT.

The chain combines TRBV7-3 with TRBJ2-2; D may correspond to TRBD1 or TRBD2 (6 bases each). CDR1 and CDR2 from the germline V gene are SGHTA and FQGTGA. The CDR3 runs to 17 residues. Deletions cut 0 bases from V and 4 bases from J, with 15 bases between. The CDR3 sequence is CASSLTLGGRSTGELFF. DNA for the CDR3: TGTGCCAGCAGCTTAACGTTAGGGGGGAGATCCACCGGGGAGCTGTTTTTT.

The chain recombines TRBV11-1 with TRBJ1-6; D is ambiguous. V lost 5 bases and J lost 6, with 14 bases in between. Germline V gene lookup returns CDR1 SGHAT and CDR2 FQDESV (reference sequence). The CDR3 has 15 amino acids. DNA for the CDR3: TGTGCCAGCAGCGCTGACAATTGGGTTAATTCACCCCTCCACTTT. Translation gives CASSADNWVNSPLHF. Supplemented by reference TRBV11-1 and TRBJ1-6, the full variable domain reads EAEVAQSPRYKITEKSQAVAFWCDPISGHATLYWYRQILGQGPELLVQFQDESVVDDSQLPKDRFSAERLKGVDSTLKIQPAELGDSAMYLCASSADNWVNSPLHFGNGTRLTVT.